This TCR beta chain was sequenced for a study of T cells in localized non-small cell lung cancer. The data were produced by immunoSEQ multiplex PCR, yet TCRdb's version contains in-frame clones alone and is incomplete. The table lists thousands of clones, 27% of them singletons. J was trimmed by 0 bases and V by 5 bases; bases with no gene match: 15. The CDR3 length is 20 residues. CDR1 is LNHDA, CDR2 SQIVND, per germline (reference sequence). General study results and limits: Uninvolved adjacent lung had more T cell clonality than any other tissue, topping tumor.

A note on this clone: Its specificity is unknown.

The starting material was lung tumor tissue, obtained before any cancer treatment. The chain joins TRBV19 to TRBJ2-2; 10 bases line up with TRBD2. The receptor comes from a man aged 18 to 50 with stage I lung adenocarcinoma. Written as DNA, the CDR3 is TGTGCCAGTAGTCCTGGGACTAGCGTGAACCCGTTCGCGAACACCGGGGAGCTGTTTTTT. Amino acids: CASSPGTSVNPFANTGELFF.